This paragraph reports one TCR beta chain. These data are taken from a study of blood T cell repertoires in COVID-19. Study background: The United States, Italy and Spain were the sources of the acute and convalescent COVID-19 samples. Sample material is recorded as cDNA or gDNA derived from T cells, B-cell-depleted T cells, or PBMCs.

Per the authors' pipeline: Estimates of nucleated cell counts were drawn from the amplification of reference gene primers. Data came from immunoSEQ multiplex PCR; TCRdb stores just in-frame clones and leaves some out. That table supplies the V and J calls and clone size; D and trimming were determined from the DNA. The sample lists around 340,000 clones; around 88% were seen once. Seattle's enrolled individuals joined amid active infection and were then monitored longitudinally. Trimming shortened V by 3 bases and J by 2 bases, and 14 bases separated the two germline ends. Germline V lookup: CDR1 LGHNA, CDR2 YSLEER. The CDR3 is 17 residues long.

The sequencing input was peripheral blood. The gene calls are TRBV4-3 and TRBJ1-6, with a weak D call TRBD1 (6 bases). This receptor was taken from a woman in her fifties or sixties with COVID-19, enrolled during active disease. The CDR3 here is CASSQQGHTPYNSPLHF. CDR3 bases: TGCGCCAGCAGCCAGCAGGGGCATACCCCCTATAATTCACCCCTCCACTTT.